This record covers a single T cell receptor (beta chain). What it recognizes is unknown. The data were taken from a study of CD8+ T cells in alopecia areata. Study overall: Treatment ran 6 to 18 months, with 6 months of follow-up afterward. Scalp area affected, as a percentage, set the severity score of treated patients.

Treatment described: oral pan-JAK inhibitor, 5-10 mg twice daily. General study findings and limits: Treatment with tofacitinib significantly lowered scalp clonality and reduced expanded CD8+ clones among the top 100. Higher clonality was seen in lesional scalp than in normal scalp, especially in alopecia totalis/universalis.

CDR1 is SGHRS and CDR2 is YFSETQ in the germline V gene. This CDR3 region has 14 residues. With 6 bases removed from V and 0 bases from J, the gap between germline ends came to 11 bases. Reverse transcribed after extraction, RNA yielded cDNA as the sequencing template. Assay used: immunoSEQ multiplex PCR; TCRdb lists only in-frame clones, some missing. The table lists about 120,000 clones, about 50% of them singletons, with roughly 0.45% in the top ten. The TCR originated in a human donor with alopecia areata. The gene calls are TRBV5-1 and TRBJ2-3; possible D gene TRBD1, 6 bases. Sequenced material: CD4+ T cells sorted from blood, taken at week 4, from a patient treated with tofacitinib. The CDR3 here is CASIKGESTDTQYF. The CDR3 nucleotides are TGCGCCAGCATTAAGGGGGAAAGCACAGATACGCAGTATTTT.